One sample yielded the 22 T cell receptor beta chains listed below, sequenced in a study of T-cell memory formation after mild COVID-19 (dated by TCRdb to the early 2020s). The library was generated by 5' RACE. The sequencing machine was an Illumina NovaSeq 6000. TCRdb trimmed public reads at Q25 via fastp, called clones via MiXCR and kept in-frame beta chains. Each entry merges the rows of one CDR3 protein and shows their most common DNA and genes. The sample data list some 88,000 distinct CDR3 sequences, and around a quarter of these were observed just once. The ten largest clonotypes hold roughly 40% of the sample. Specimen: PBMCs or a T cell subset sorted from them (not recorded which). The receptors come from a man between 18 and 35 years old who had mild COVID-19 (a few samples of this study predate the infection). The sample titles of this study are shuffled in the database, so cell type and time point are left out; the donor was told from shared clones.

The chain employs TRBV6-5 and TRBJ2-6; 7 nucleotides match TRBD1. CDR3 length: 15 amino acids. Per the germline V gene, CDR1 is MNHEY and CDR2 is SVGAGI. The junction had 4 bases not matched to a gene; V was cut back by 6 bases and J by 2 bases. CDR3 protein: CASSPDRAGANVLTF. Written as DNA, the CDR3 is TGTGCCAGCAGCCCCGACAGGGCTGGGGCCAACGTCCTGACTTTC.

The chain is built from TRBV28 and TRBJ1-1; no definite D call. V lost 7 bases to trimming and J lost 2 bases, with 5 bases between them. Germline V CDR1 and CDR2: MDHEN, SYDVKM. This CDR3 is built from 11 residues. The CDR3 DNA is TGTGCCAGCACCGGAAACACTGAAGCTTTCTTT. Protein: CASTGNTEAFF.

This clonotype was detected only a few times. CDR3 residues: CASSPNTVTSGGAAKNIQYF. The DNA of the CDR3 is TGTGCCAGCAGCCCAAATACCGTTACTAGCGGGGGCGCAGCCAAAAACATTCAGTACTTC. The V call is TRBV7-9, the J call TRBJ2-4; TRBD2 aligns across 11 bases. The junction had 15 bases not matched to a gene; V was cut back by 5 bases and J by 0 bases. The CDR3 contains 20 residues. CDR1 and CDR2 (germline): SEHNR, FQNEAQ (reference sequence). Looking up the rest from reference TRBV7-9 and TRBJ2-4 gives the full variable domain: DTGVSQNPRHKITKRGQNVTFRCDPISEHNRLYWYRQTLGQGPEFLTYFQNEAQLEKSRLLSDRFSAERPKGSFSTLEIQRTEQGDSAMYLCASSPNTVTSGGAAKNIQYFGAGTRLSVL.

This sequence joins TRBV19 and TRBJ1-1; 7 bases line up with TRBD1. The CDR3 is 14 amino acids. The V gene's germline CDR1 is LNHDA and CDR2 SQIVND (reference sequence). V gave up 3 bases and J gave up 1 base; unmatched junction bases: 2. This CDR3 is CASSMTGTNTEAFF. The CDR3 nucleotides are TGTGCCAGTAGTATGACAGGGACGAACACTGAAGCTTTCTTT.

This clonotype was observed a few times. This chain connects TRBV7-6 to TRBJ2-5; no firm D call. Germline CDR1 is SGHVS and CDR2 is FNYEAQ. The CDR3 is 18 residues long. The germline V and J ends were trimmed by 4 bases and 2 bases, with 23 bases remaining between them. The CDR3 protein is CASSSSTRARLPQETQYF. The CDR3 region has the DNA TGTGCCAGCAGCTCCTCGACCCGAGCCAGGCTCCCACAAGAGACCCAGTACTTC.

This clonotype was observed a few times. Here the CDR3 reads CASSLVGQVADTQYF. CDR3 in DNA: TGTGCCAGCAGCTTAGTGGGACAGGTAGCAGATACGCAGTATTTT. This rearrangement joins TRBV7-9 to TRBJ2-3, with TRBD1 matching over 8 bases. The CDR3 has 15 residues. Germline CDR1 is SEHNR and CDR2 is FQNEAQ (reference sequence). The V segment lost 1 base and the J segment 4 bases; nucleotides outside the gene matches: 4.

This clonotype has just a few counts. This sequence joins TRBV7-9 and TRBJ2-7; 10 bases line up with TRBD2. Germline V lookup: CDR1 SEHNR, CDR2 FQNEAQ (reference sequence). Germline trimming cut 4 bases from V and 6 bases from J; bases unmatched to any gene: 12. This CDR3 is built from 16 residues. The CDR3 loop is CASSSLAGAPLGEQYF. The CDR3 bases are TGTGCCAGCAGCTCCCTAGCGGGGGCCCCTCTAGGCGAGCAGTACTTC.

This chain joins TRBV6-1 and TRBJ2-7; 8 bases agree with TRBD1. Germline lookup yields CDR1 MNHNS and CDR2 SASEGT. V was clipped by 5 bases and J by 4 bases; unmatched bases: 10. This CDR3 is built from 15 residues. The CDR3 coding sequence is TGTGCCAGCAGTTCCCCGCAGGGGGCAGGGTACGAGCAGTACTTC. The encoded protein is CASSSPQGAGYEQYF.

V is TRBV7-2 and J is TRBJ2-7, with D perhaps matching TRBD2 (6 bases). The CDR3 runs 13 residues. Trimming removed 3 bases from V and 7 bases from J, with 13 bases in between. Germline V gene sequence: CDR1 SGHTA, CDR2 FQGNSA. The CDR3 region is CASSFPGDREQYV. In DNA, the CDR3 is TGTGCCAGCAGCTTCCCGGGAGACCGGGAGCAGTACGTC.

This clonotype was seen a few times. V and J are TRBV4-3 and TRBJ2-3; TRBD2 is a possible D gene (6 bases). Trimming removed 8 bases at V and 0 bases at J, with 15 bases between. Germline V lookup: CDR1 LGHNA, CDR2 YSLEER. This CDR3 has 15 residues. The CDR3 loop reads CASGLAYPSTDTQYF. As DNA, the CDR3 is TGCGCCAGCGGTCTAGCGTACCCTAGCACAGATACGCAGTATTTT.

This clonotype came up a few times. V is TRBV7-9 and J is TRBJ1-2, with D possibly TRBD1 on 5 matching bases. The V and J ends lost 5 bases and 4 bases respectively, with 20 bases between them. The CDR3 has 16 amino acids. Germline V gene sequence: CDR1 SEHNR, CDR2 FQNEAQ (reference sequence). CDR3 in amino acids: CASSTPRGTAAYGYTF. The CDR3 DNA follows: TGTGCCAGCAGCACCCCCCGGGGGACCGCTGCCTATGGCTACACCTTC.

The rearrangement uses TRBV5-1 and TRBJ2-1; D gene ambiguous. The CDR3 length is 14 residues. Germline CDR1 and CDR2: SGHRS and YFSETQ. The V and J ends lost 3 bases and 0 bases respectively, with 7 bases between them. The DNA for the CDR3 is TGCGCCAGCAGCTGGACGAGCTCCTACAATGAGCAGTTCTTC. Its protein product is CASSWTSSYNEQFF. The whole variable domain, filled in from reference TRBV5-1 and TRBJ2-1, reads KAGVTQTPRYLIKTRGQQVTLSCSPISGHRSVSWYQQTPGQGLQFLFEYFSETQRNKGNFPGRFSGRQFSNSRSEMNVSTLELGDSALYLCASSWTSSYNEQFFGPGTRLTVL.

This clonotype was seen only a few times. The chain recombines TRBV7-6 with TRBJ1-1, with a tentative D call TRBD1 (5 bases). Germline V gene data show CDR1 as SGHVS and CDR2 as FNYEAQ. The CDR3 has 19 residues. With 3 bases removed from V and 2 bases from J, the gap between germline ends came to 25 bases. CDR3: CASSLGGERRNGFNTEAFF. The CDR3 coding sequence is TGTGCCAGCAGCTTGGGGGGGGAACGGCGTAACGGATTTAACACTGAAGCTTTCTTT.

The J gene is TRBJ2-7, the V gene TRBV9; either TRBD1 or TRBD2 may fit D (5 bases each). The V gene's germline CDR1 is SGDLS and CDR2 YYNGEE. Trimming pared 4 bases from V and 3 bases from J, leaving 11 bases between. The CDR3 contains 13 residues. CDR3 bases: TGTGCCAGCAGCTCCCGGGACGGCTACGAGCAGTACTTC. Translated: CASSSRDGYEQYF.

The V and J genes are TRBV7-8 and TRBJ2-7; no clear D gene. Between the trimmed V and J ends, which lost 0 bases and 3 bases, there was a span of 12 bases. This CDR3 has 15 residues. Germline V gene lookup returns CDR1 SGHVS and CDR2 FQNEAQ. The CDR3 spells CASSLAFLVVYEQYF. The CDR3 DNA reads TGTGCCAGCAGCTTAGCGTTTCTAGTTGTCTACGAGCAGTACTTC.

This clonotype was seen more than once but under ten times. The V gene is TRBV4-1, the J gene TRBJ2-5; tentative D call: TRBD2 (7 bases). The germline V and J ends were trimmed by 1 base and 5 bases, with 17 bases remaining between them. This CDR3 spans 16 amino acids. Germline V CDR1 and CDR2: MGHRA, YSYEKL. The CDR3 here is CASSQGPAGAGETQYF. The DNA for the CDR3 is TGCGCCAGCAGCCAAGGGCCTGCGGGGGCTGGGGAGACCCAGTACTTC.

The chain's CDR3 is CASSTPGRGNSPLHF. DNA for the CDR3: TGCGCCAGCAGCACCCCGGGACGGGGTAATTCACCCCTCCACTTT. V usage is TRBV5-1 and J usage is TRBJ1-6; D might be TRBD1 (5 bases). Trimming pared 4 bases from V and 6 bases from J, leaving 14 bases between. The CDR3 contains 15 residues. The germline V gene has CDR1 SGHRS and CDR2 YFSETQ.

This clonotype has just a few counts. The genes are TRBV21-1 and TRBJ1-1; TRBD1 reflects the table's D call only, with no check against the DNA. TRBV21-1 is tagged as a pseudogene. The CDR3 is made up of 14 amino acids. The CDR3 is CASSKKTGNTEAFF. CDR3 nucleotides: TGTGCCAGCAGCAAGAAGACAGGGAACACTGAAGCTTTCTTT.

This chain uses TRBV19 with TRBJ1-5; 8 bases agree with TRBD1. Germline loops: CDR1 LNHDA, CDR2 SQIVND (reference sequence). The CDR3 spans 16 residues. V was clipped by 5 bases and J by 3 bases; unmatched bases: 9. CDR3 nucleotides: TGTGCCAGTAGTGTTTCCGGGACAGGAGTCAATCAGCCCCAGCATTTT. As protein: CASSVSGTGVNQPQHF.

In this sample, this clonotype turned up a few times. The chain uses TRBV7-2 and TRBJ2-1; the D is unclear. In germline, CDR1 is SGHTA, CDR2 FQGNSA. V lost 0 bases to trimming and J lost 7 bases, with 7 bases between them. This CDR3 contains 13 residues. CDR3 region: CASSLAPGNEQFF. Here the CDR3 DNA reads TGTGCCAGCAGCTTAGCGCCCGGGAATGAGCAGTTCTTC.

Judged by abundance, this clonotype is medium-sized. The chain has TRBV27 and TRBJ1-1; D remains unclear. The CDR3 loop spans 14 amino acids. Germline V CDR1 and CDR2: MNHEY, SMNVEV (reference sequence). Trimming took 7 bases from V and 1 from J, leaving 13 bases between them. The CDR3 sequence: CASTLTSANTEAFF. In DNA form, the CDR3 reads TGTGCCAGCACCCTGACGAGTGCGAACACTGAAGCTTTCTTT.

The chain has TRBV5-1 and TRBJ1-4, with 7 bases that match TRBD1. The CDR3 sequence is 13 residues long. V shed 3 bases and J 8 bases; nucleotides not matched to a gene: 4. Per the germline V gene, CDR1 is SGHRS and CDR2 is YFSETQ. Written as DNA, the CDR3 is TGCGCCAGCAGCTCCGGGACAGACGAAAAACTGTTTTTT. As protein: CASSSGTDEKLFF. The full variable domain, in which reference TRBV5-1 and TRBJ1-4 provide the parts outside the CDR3, is KAGVTQTPRYLIKTRGQQVTLSCSPISGHRSVSWYQQTPGQGLQFLFEYFSETQRNKGNFPGRFSGRQFSNSRSEMNVSTLELGDSALYLCASSSGTDEKLFFGSGTQLSVL.